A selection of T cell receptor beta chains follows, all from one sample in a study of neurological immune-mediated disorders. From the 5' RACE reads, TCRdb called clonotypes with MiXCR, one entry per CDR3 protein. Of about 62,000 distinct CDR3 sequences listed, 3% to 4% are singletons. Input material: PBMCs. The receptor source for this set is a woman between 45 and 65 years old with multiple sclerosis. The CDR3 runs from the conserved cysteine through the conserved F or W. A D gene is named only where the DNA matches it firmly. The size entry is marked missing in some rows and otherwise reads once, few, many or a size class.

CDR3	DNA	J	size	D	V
CASSSGLNTEAFF	TGTGCCAGCAGTTCGGGCTTGAACACTGAAGCTTTCTTT	TRBJ1-1	few	.	TRBV25-1
CASKLTEAFF	TGTGCCAGCAAGTTGACTGAAGCTTTCTTT	TRBJ1-1	many	.	TRBV12-3/TRBV12-4
CASSSGLTTEQYF	TGCGCCAGCAGCTCGGGACTAACGACAGAGCAGTACTTC	TRBJ2-7	many	TRBD2	TRBV5-1
CASSPSQGTGELFF	TGTGCCAGCTCACCTTCACAGGGGACCGGGGAGCTGTTTTTT	TRBJ2-2	many	TRBD1	TRBV18
CSARDRLAGAHNEQFF	TGCAGTGCTAGAGATCGACTAGCGGGAGCCCACAATGAGCAGTTCTTC	TRBJ2-1	many	TRBD2	TRBV20-1
CASSPTMNEQFF	TGTGCCAGCAGCCCTACTATGAATGAGCAGTTCTTC	TRBJ2-1	many	.	TRBV7-9
CSARGDSGNQPQHF	TGCAGTGCTAGAGGGGACAGTGGCAATCAGCCCCAGCATTTT	TRBJ1-5	many	TRBD1	TRBV20-1
CSAGRAEGGDTQYF	TGCAGTGCTGGCCGGGCGGAGGGGGGAGATACGCAGTATTTT	TRBJ2-3	many	.	TRBV20-1
CASSLVGAPGGELFF	TGCGCCAGCAGCTTGGTGGGAGCCCCGGGCGGGGAGCTGTTTTTT	TRBJ2-2	many	.	TRBV5-1
CASSPMGGTDTQYF	TGTGCCAGCAGCCCGATGGGGGGCACAGATACGCAGTATTTT	TRBJ2-3	few	.	TRBV13
CASSEGSKNIQYF	TGTGCCAGCAGTGAAGGGTCCAAAAACATTCAGTACTTC	TRBJ2-4	many	.	TRBV2
CASSQRSESTDTQYF	TGTGCCAGCAGCCAACGAAGCGAAAGCACAGATACGCAGTATTTT	TRBJ2-3	many	.	TRBV14
CSVAGFEGNGYTF	TGCAGCGTTGCAGGGTTCGAGGGGAATGGCTACACCTTC	TRBJ1-2	many	.	TRBV29-1
CSANRAENTEAFF	TGCAGTGCTAATAGGGCGGAGAACACTGAAGCTTTCTTT	TRBJ1-1	many	.	TRBV20-1
CASSLKASPYEQYF	TGTGCCAGCAGCTTAAAGGCCTCGCCCTACGAGCAGTACTTC	TRBJ2-7	few	.	TRBV7-2
CASSLGTRSVETQYF	TGTGCCAGCAGCCTGGGGACCCGATCGGTGGAGACCCAGTACTTC	TRBJ2-5	many	.	TRBV7-9
CASSPGTGDTEAFF	TGTGCCAGCAGCCCCGGGACAGGGGACACTGAAGCTTTCTTT	TRBJ1-1	many	TRBD1	TRBV7-8
CASSARASYEQYF	TGTGCCAGCAGCGCCCGTGCTAGCTACGAGCAGTACTTC	TRBJ2-7	.	.	TRBV7-2
CASRQTGTGELFF	TGTGCCAGTAGACAGACAGGGACCGGGGAGCTGTTTTTT	TRBJ2-2	many	TRBD1	TRBV19
CSALAAGFSTDTQYF	TGCAGTGCTCTCGCAGCGGGCTTTAGCACAGATACGCAGTATTTT	TRBJ2-3	many	.	TRBV20-1
CASSLAGIGWRRTDTQYF	TGTGCCAGCAGCTTAGCCGGGATAGGCTGGAGACGCACAGATACGCAGTATTTT	TRBJ2-3	many	.	TRBV11-2
CAISLAGPSDNEQFF	TGTGCCATCAGTCTAGCGGGACCCAGTGACAATGAGCAGTTCTTC	TRBJ2-1	many	TRBD2	TRBV10-3
CASSFGGDKPQHF	TGCGCCAGCAGCTTCGGGGGGGATAAGCCCCAGCATTTT	TRBJ1-5	few	.	TRBV5-1
CASSSLLAKNIQYF	TGTGCCAGCAGCTCCCTCCTAGCCAAAAACATTCAGTACTTC	TRBJ2-4	many	.	TRBV7-2
CATSRDRRETQYF	TGTGCCACCAGCAGAGACAGAAGAGAGACCCAGTACTTC	TRBJ2-5	few	.	TRBV15
CASSQEEGNTIYF	TGCGCCAGCAGCCAAGAAGAAGGCAACACCATATATTTT	TRBJ1-3	many	.	TRBV4-3
CASRRDRGQFF	TGTGCCAGCAGACGGGACAGGGGGCAGTTCTTC	TRBJ2-1	many	TRBD1	TRBV7-2
CASSSGGGQETQYF	TGTGCCAGCAGCTCCGGGGGGGGCCAAGAGACCCAGTACTTC	TRBJ2-5	many	TRBD2	TRBV6-5
CASSPRTTGDTQYF	TGTGCCAGCAGCCCTCGGACGACAGGAGATACGCAGTATTTT	TRBJ2-3	many	.	TRBV7-2
CASRLAGDNYGYTF	TGTGCCAGTAGGCTGGCCGGAGATAACTATGGCTACACCTTC	TRBJ1-2	few	.	TRBV19
CASSPYAGTSGGTGELFF	TGCGCCAGCAGCCCCTACGCCGGGACTAGCGGGGGAACCGGGGAGCTGTTTTTT	TRBJ2-2	many	TRBD2	TRBV5-1
CASSPRTSGRSDTQYF	TGTGCCAGCAGCCCCAGGACTAGCGGGAGGTCAGATACGCAGTATTTT	TRBJ2-3	many	TRBD2	TRBV11-2
CSARDDSSGSYEQYF	TGCAGTGCTAGAGATGATTCTAGCGGGAGCTACGAGCAGTACTTC	TRBJ2-7	many	TRBD2	TRBV20-1
CSAVGGMGTGELFF	TGCAGTGCTGTCGGCGGGATGGGTACCGGGGAGCTGTTTTTT	TRBJ2-2	many	.	TRBV20-1
CSVSLAAYEQYF	TGCAGCGTTTCCCTTGCAGCCTACGAGCAGTACTTC	TRBJ2-7	many	.	TRBV29-1
CASSTSGLSRETQYF	TGCGCCAGCAGCACTTCGGGCCTCTCAAGGGAGACCCAGTACTTC	TRBJ2-5	many	.	TRBV5-1
CASSLTTGTAKNIQYF	TGTGCCAGCAGCCTAACGACAGGGACGGCCAAAAACATTCAGTACTTC	TRBJ2-4	many	TRBD1	TRBV7-2
CASSLRLATSTDTQYF	TGTGCCAGCAGCTTAAGACTAGCGACTAGCACAGATACGCAGTATTTT	TRBJ2-3	many	TRBD2	TRBV5-6
CASSLEAGIYGYTF	TGCGCCAGCAGCTTGGAGGCAGGCATCTATGGCTACACCTTC	TRBJ1-2	.	.	TRBV5-1
CASTPGPGVGETQYF	TGTGCCAGCACCCCGGGCCCAGGGGTAGGGGAGACCCAGTACTTC	TRBJ2-5	many	.	TRBV7-6
CSFRDFRTYEQYF	TGCAGTTTCCGGGACTTCCGCACCTACGAGCAGTACTTC	TRBJ2-7	many	.	TRBV20-1
CSASSGTGFTGELFF	TGCAGTGCTAGCTCCGGGACAGGGTTTACCGGGGAGCTGTTTTTT	TRBJ2-2	many	TRBD1	TRBV20-1
CAISGTSGDTYEQYF	TGTGCCATCAGTGGGACTAGCGGGGATACCTACGAGCAGTACTTC	TRBJ2-7	many	TRBD2	TRBV10-3
CASSQTKTSGRENEQFF	TGTGCCAGCAGCCAAACTAAGACTAGCGGGAGGGAGAATGAGCAGTTCTTC	TRBJ2-1	few	TRBD2	TRBV14
CASSLPGLAGVNEQYF	TGTGCCAGCAGTCTGCCGGGACTAGCGGGAGTAAACGAGCAGTACTTC	TRBJ2-7	many	TRBD2	TRBV12-3/TRBV12-4
CASSLEWRRRRGELFF	TGCGCCAGCAGCTTGGAATGGAGGAGAAGGCGAGGGGAGCTGTTTTTT	TRBJ2-2	many	.	TRBV5-1
CASSFEGVTGELFF	TGTGCCAGCAGTTTTGAGGGAGTGACCGGGGAGCTGTTTTTT	TRBJ2-2	few	.	TRBV12-3/TRBV12-4
CASSFGDRGEVNEQFF	TGCGCCAGCAGCTTTGGCGACAGGGGGGAGGTCAATGAGCAGTTCTTC	TRBJ2-1	many	TRBD1	TRBV5-1
CSALGLAGGPDTQYF	TGCAGTGCTCTCGGACTAGCGGGAGGGCCAGATACGCAGTATTTT	TRBJ2-3	many	TRBD2	TRBV20-1
CASSQMGLTSGANVLTF	TGTGCCAGCAGCCAAATGGGACTGACCTCTGGGGCCAACGTCCTGACTTTC	TRBJ2-6	many	.	TRBV14